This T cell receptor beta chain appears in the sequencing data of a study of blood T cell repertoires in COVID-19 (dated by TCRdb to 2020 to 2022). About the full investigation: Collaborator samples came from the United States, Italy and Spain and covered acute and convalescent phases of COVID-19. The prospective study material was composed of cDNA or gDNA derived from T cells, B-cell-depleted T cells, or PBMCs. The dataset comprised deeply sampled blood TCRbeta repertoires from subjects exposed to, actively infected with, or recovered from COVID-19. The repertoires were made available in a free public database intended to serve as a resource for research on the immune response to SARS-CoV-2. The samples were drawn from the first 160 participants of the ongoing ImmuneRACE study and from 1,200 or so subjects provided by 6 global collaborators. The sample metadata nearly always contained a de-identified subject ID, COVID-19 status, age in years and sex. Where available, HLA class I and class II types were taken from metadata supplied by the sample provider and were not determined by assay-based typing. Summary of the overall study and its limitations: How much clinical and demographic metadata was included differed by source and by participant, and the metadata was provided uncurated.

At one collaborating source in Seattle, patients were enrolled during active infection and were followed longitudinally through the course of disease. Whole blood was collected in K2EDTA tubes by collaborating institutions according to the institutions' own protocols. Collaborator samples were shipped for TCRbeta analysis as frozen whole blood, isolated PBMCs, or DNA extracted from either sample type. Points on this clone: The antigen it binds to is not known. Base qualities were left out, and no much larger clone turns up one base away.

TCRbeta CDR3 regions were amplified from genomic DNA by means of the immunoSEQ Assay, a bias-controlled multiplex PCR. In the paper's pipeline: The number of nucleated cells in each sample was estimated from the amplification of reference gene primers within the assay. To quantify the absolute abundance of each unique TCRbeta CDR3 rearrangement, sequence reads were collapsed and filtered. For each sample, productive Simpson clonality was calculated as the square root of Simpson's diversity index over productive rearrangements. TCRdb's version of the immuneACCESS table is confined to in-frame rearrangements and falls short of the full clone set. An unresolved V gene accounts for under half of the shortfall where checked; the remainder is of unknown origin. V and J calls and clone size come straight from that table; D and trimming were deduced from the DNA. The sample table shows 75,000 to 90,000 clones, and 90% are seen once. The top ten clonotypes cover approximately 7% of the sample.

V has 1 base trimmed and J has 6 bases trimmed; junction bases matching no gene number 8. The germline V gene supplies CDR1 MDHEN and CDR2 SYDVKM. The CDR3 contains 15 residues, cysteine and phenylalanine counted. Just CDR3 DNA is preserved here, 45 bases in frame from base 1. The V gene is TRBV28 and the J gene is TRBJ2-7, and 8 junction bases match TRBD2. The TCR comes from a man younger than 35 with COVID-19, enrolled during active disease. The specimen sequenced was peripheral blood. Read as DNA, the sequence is TGTGCCAGCAGTTTATTGCCGGGGGGGGCAGGCGAGCAGTACTTC. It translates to CASSLLPGGAGEQYF.